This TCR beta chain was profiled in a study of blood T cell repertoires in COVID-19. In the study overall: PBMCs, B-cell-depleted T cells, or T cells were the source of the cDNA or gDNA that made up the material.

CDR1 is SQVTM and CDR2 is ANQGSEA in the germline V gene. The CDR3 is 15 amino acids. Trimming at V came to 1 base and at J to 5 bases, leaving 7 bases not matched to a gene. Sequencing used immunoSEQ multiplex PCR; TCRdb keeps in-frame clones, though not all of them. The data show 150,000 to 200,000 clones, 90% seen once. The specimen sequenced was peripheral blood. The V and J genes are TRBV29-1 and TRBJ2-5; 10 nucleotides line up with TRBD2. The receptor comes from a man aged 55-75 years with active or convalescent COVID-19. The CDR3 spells CSVEVASGSGETQYF. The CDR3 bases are TGCAGCGTTGAAGTGGCTAGCGGGAGTGGGGAGACCCAGTACTTC. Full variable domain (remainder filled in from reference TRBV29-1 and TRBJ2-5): SAVISQKPSRDICQRGTSLTIQCQVDSQVTMMFWYRQQPGQSLTLIATANQGSEATYESGFVIDKFPISRPNLTFSTLTVSNMSPEDSSIYLCSVEVASGSGETQYFGPGTRLLVL.